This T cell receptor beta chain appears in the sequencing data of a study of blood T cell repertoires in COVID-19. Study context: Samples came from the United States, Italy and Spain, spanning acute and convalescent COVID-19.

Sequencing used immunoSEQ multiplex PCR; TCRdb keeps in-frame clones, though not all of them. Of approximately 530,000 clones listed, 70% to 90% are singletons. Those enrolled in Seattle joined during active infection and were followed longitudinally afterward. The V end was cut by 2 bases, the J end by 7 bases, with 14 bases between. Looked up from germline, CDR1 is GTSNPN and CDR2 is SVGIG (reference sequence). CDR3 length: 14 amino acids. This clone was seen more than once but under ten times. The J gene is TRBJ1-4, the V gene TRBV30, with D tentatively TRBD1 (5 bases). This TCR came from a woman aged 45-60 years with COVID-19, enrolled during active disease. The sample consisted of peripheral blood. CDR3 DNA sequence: TGTGCCTGGAGTCGGGGGGTTGTAGGTGAAAAACTGTTTTTT. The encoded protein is CAWSRGVVGEKLFF.